The source of this T cell receptor beta chain is a study of blood T cell repertoires in COVID-19. Turning to the study itself: The United States, Italy and Spain supplied acute and convalescent COVID-19 samples. Sources were T cells, B-cell-depleted T cells, or PBMCs; the material itself was cDNA or gDNA.

Study processing details: Quantification of nucleated cells was approximated via reference gene primer amplification. Assay used: immunoSEQ multiplex PCR; TCRdb lists only in-frame clones, some missing. D and trimming were read from the DNA, whereas the V and J calls and clone size are those reported in that table. The data contain 150,000 to 200,000 clones, over 80% of them singletons. The V gene end was trimmed by 3 bases and the J gene end by 6 bases; junction bases not matched to a gene: 15. The CDR3 length is 19 residues. Germline V CDR1 and CDR2: PRHDT, FYEKMQ (reference sequence). The clonotype originates from a woman of 80 years or more with active or convalescent COVID-19. The chain recombines TRBV13 with TRBJ2-2; 11 bases are shared with TRBD2. Source material: peripheral blood. CDR3 residues: CASSLPPTSGGGGAGELFF. The CDR3 DNA sequence: TGTGCCAGCAGCTTGCCCCCTACTAGCGGGGGCGGGGGTGCCGGGGAGCTGTTTTTT.